These 25 T cell receptor beta chains originate from one sample sequenced in a study of cytomegalovirus exposure and HLA in healthy donors. In the PCR, 60 Vbeta and 13 Jbeta primers were used. Sequencing used immunoSEQ multiplex PCR; TCRdb keeps in-frame clones, though not all of them. The sample lists 120,000 or so clones, 70% to 90% occurring once. Sequenced sample: PBMCs. These receptors were obtained from a man aged 35-49 years in good health and CMV-seronegative.

V and J are TRBV7-2 and TRBJ2-7; perhaps TRBD1 as D (6 bases). This CDR3 is built from 13 residues. Trimming pared 4 bases from V and 2 bases from J, leaving 9 bases between. Germline V gene data show CDR1 as SGHTA and CDR2 as FQGNSA. CDR3 bases: TGTGCCAGCAGCTCGACAGGAACCTACGAGCAGTACTTC. Translated, it gives CASSSTGTYEQYF. Combining the CDR3 with reference TRBV7-2 and TRBJ2-7 gives the whole variable domain GAGVSQSPSNKVTEKGKDVELRCDPISGHTALYWYRQSLGQGLEFLIYFQGNSAPDKSGLPSDRFSAERTGGSVSTLTIQRTQQEDSAVYLCASSSTGTYEQYFGPGTRLTVT.

The chain has TRBV18 and TRBJ1-1; possible D gene TRBD1, 5 bases. CDR3 size: 14 residues. Germline V gene data show CDR1 as KGHSH and CDR2 as LQKENI. V gave up 6 bases and J gave up 5 bases, with 16 bases separating them. CDR3 region: CASSLQAGMTEAFF. The CDR3 nucleotides are TGTGCCAGCTCGCTACAGGCGGGGATGACTGAAGCTTTCTTT.

The CDR3 is CASSRQTYTIYF. The CDR3 region has the DNA TGTGCCAGCAGCCGACAGACGTACACCATATATTTT. The chain joins TRBV5-6 to TRBJ1-3, with D maybe TRBD1 (5 bases). This CDR3 has 12 amino acids. The ends were cut back, 4 bases at V and 8 bases at J, with 10 bases in the middle. Germline CDR1 and CDR2: SGHDT and YYEEEE. Together with reference TRBV5-6 and TRBJ1-3, the CDR3 gives the full variable domain: DAGVTQSPTHLIKTRGQQVTLRCSPKSGHDTVSWYQQALGQGPQFIFQYYEEEERQRGNFPDRFSGHQFPNYSSELNVNALLLGDSALYLCASSRQTYTIYFGEGSWLTVV.

V and J are TRBV5-1 and TRBJ1-2; TRBD1 matches 8 bases. V shed 0 bases, J shed 4 bases, and the junction held 5 bases outside the gene matches. Looked up from germline, CDR1 is SGHRS and CDR2 is YFSETQ. This CDR3 has 15 residues. CDR3 residues: CASSLDDRGSYGYTF. The CDR3 nucleotides read TGCGCCAGCAGCTTGGATGACAGGGGAAGCTATGGCTACACCTTC.

Only one count was recorded for this clone. The rearrangement links TRBV5-1 to TRBJ2-3; the D is unclear. Germline CDR1 SGHRS, CDR2 YFSETQ. The germline V and J ends were trimmed by 2 bases and 2 bases, with 9 bases remaining between them. The CDR3 loop spans 14 amino acids. CDR3 coding DNA: TGCGCCAGCAGCTTAGAAGCTACCACAGATACGCAGTATTTT. This encodes CASSLEATTDTQYF.

This rearrangement joins TRBV7-8 to TRBJ1-1; D might be TRBD1 (6 bases). V was cut by 2 bases and J by 6 bases, with 10 bases left in between. CDR3 length equals 13 residues. CDR1 SGHVS and CDR2 FQNEAQ come from the germline V gene. This chain's CDR3 is CASSLHREAEAFF. CDR3 sequence (DNA): TGTGCCAGCAGCTTACACAGGGAAGCTGAAGCTTTCTTT.

The chain uses TRBV19 and TRBJ1-1, with TRBD1 matching over 9 bases. The CDR3 loop spans 14 amino acids. CDR1 is LNHDA and CDR2 is SQIVND in the germline V gene (reference sequence). J gave up 6 bases and V 3 bases, and 5 bases lay outside the gene matches. CDR3 sequence reads: CASSIARTGAEAFF. In DNA, the CDR3 is TGTGCCAGTAGTATCGCCAGGACAGGGGCTGAAGCTTTCTTT.

The rearrangement links TRBV27 to TRBJ1-5, with 10 bases matching TRBD1. J was trimmed by 2 bases and V by 3 bases; bases with no gene match: 1. Germline CDR1 MNHEY, CDR2 SMNVEV (reference sequence). The CDR3 runs to 15 residues. The CDR3 nucleotides read TGTGCCAGCAGTTTTGGGACAGGGGGCAATCAGCCCCAGCATTTT. This codes for CASSFGTGGNQPQHF.

V usage is TRBV7-3 and J usage is TRBJ1-1; 7 nucleotides align to TRBD1. The length of the CDR3 is 13 residues. V lost 4 bases, J lost 5 bases, and 4 bases stayed unmatched. Looked up from germline, CDR1 is SGHTA and CDR2 is FQGTGA. The chain's CDR3 is CASSSHRGTEAFF. The CDR3 DNA reads TGTGCCAGCAGCTCCCACAGGGGAACTGAAGCTTTCTTT.

This chain joins TRBV13 and TRBJ2-5; 11 bases are shared with TRBD2. The germline CDR1 and CDR2 sequences are PRHDT and FYEKMQ (reference sequence). The trim removed 2 bases at V and 2 bases at J, leaving 7 bases unmatched. The CDR3 contains 17 residues. The CDR3 DNA follows: TGTGCCAGCAGCTTATTCACTAGCGGGGGAGCTCAAGAGACCCAGTACTTC. Translated: CASSLFTSGGAQETQYF.

Only one count was recorded for this clone. This chain connects TRBV5-4 to TRBJ1-1; D is perhaps TRBD1 (5 bases). The germline CDR1 and CDR2 sequences are SGHNT and YYREEE (reference sequence). This CDR3 has 15 amino acids. Deletions cut 4 bases from V and 7 bases from J, with 20 bases between. For the CDR3, the DNA is TGTGCCAGCAGCGTGGGGGGTAAAGGGGCGAATGAAGCTTTCTTT. Its translation: CASSVGGKGANEAFF. Filled out from reference TRBV5-4 and TRBJ1-1, the complete variable domain reads ETGVTQSPTHLIKTRGQQVTLRCSSQSGHNTVSWYQQALGQGPQFIFQYYREEENGRGNFPPRFSGLQFPNYSSELNVNALELDDSALYLCASSVGGKGANEAFFGQGTRLTVV.

This chain uses TRBV7-9 with TRBJ1-4; D might be TRBD1 (5 bases). Germline lookup yields CDR1 SEHNR and CDR2 FQNEAQ (reference sequence). Trimming took off 2 bases at V and 0 bases at J, with 7 bases between the two ends. The CDR3 is 15 residues long. For the CDR3, the DNA is TGTGCCAGCAGCTTAAGGGGCGCAACTAATGAAAAACTGTTTTTT. Its translation is CASSLRGATNEKLFF.

The chain is built from TRBV2 and TRBJ1-6; the D gene is possibly TRBD1 (6 bases). This CDR3 has 20 amino acids. CDR1 is SNHLY, CDR2 FYNNEI, per germline. Trimming removed 6 bases from V and 0 bases from J, with 24 bases in between. CDR3 in DNA: TGTGCCAGCAGAGGCATCGGGACAAGAACAGGCGGCTCCTATAATTCACCCCTCCACTTT. It is translated as CASRGIGTRTGGSYNSPLHF.

The chain couples TRBV18 to TRBJ1-4, with 12 bases matching TRBD1. V dropped 2 bases and J dropped 0; count of bases not matched to a gene: 4. The germline CDR1 and CDR2 sequences are KGHSH and LQKENI. The length of the CDR3 is 18 residues. The CDR3 DNA reads as TGTGCCAGCTCACCAGTCGGGACAGGGGGCGCAACTAATGAAAAACTGTTTTTT. Translated, it gives CASSPVGTGGATNEKLFF.

The chain combines TRBV7-2 with TRBJ2-6; 9 bases are a match to TRBD1. The CDR3 contains 15 residues. The V segment lost 6 bases and the J segment 3 bases; nucleotides outside the gene matches: 3. Germline V CDR1 and CDR2: SGHTA, FQGNSA. CDR3 loop: CASRQGASGANVLTF. CDR3 in DNA: TGTGCCAGCAGACAGGGGGCTAGTGGGGCCAACGTCCTGACTTTC.

The chain recombines TRBV29-1 with TRBJ1-5; 7 positions match TRBD1. The junction had 6 bases not matched to a gene; V was cut back by 5 bases and J by 2 bases. Germline V lookup: CDR1 SQVTM, CDR2 ANQGSEA. There are 14 residues in the CDR3. In nucleotides, the CDR3 is TGCAGCGTTCGGACAGGAGAGGGCAATCAGCCCCAGCATTTT. This encodes CSVRTGEGNQPQHF. The entire variable domain, with the rest obtained from reference TRBV29-1 and TRBJ1-5, is as follows: SAVISQKPSRDICQRGTSLTIQCQVDSQVTMMFWYRQQPGQSLTLIATANQGSEATYESGFVIDKFPISRPNLTFSTLTVSNMSPEDSSIYLCSVRTGEGNQPQHFGDGTRLSIL.

The chain combines TRBV6-5 with TRBJ2-4, with 11 bases aligning to TRBD2. V shed 6 bases and J 7 bases; nucleotides not matched to a gene: 5. The CDR3 covers 14 residues. In germline, CDR1 is MNHEY, CDR2 SVGAGI. CDR3 sequence reads: CASRETSGDNIQYF. The CDR3 nucleotides are TGTGCCAGCAGGGAGACTAGCGGGGATAACATTCAGTACTTC.

The chain is built from TRBV28 and TRBJ2-2, with D possibly being TRBD1 (5 bases). V dropped 7 bases and J dropped 5 bases, with 20 bases sitting between them. Germline CDR1 reads MDHEN; CDR2 reads SYDVKM. The CDR3 length is 16 residues. CDR3 in amino acids: CASIRAPRGGTGELFF. The CDR3 DNA reads TGTGCCAGCATCAGGGCCCCTAGGGGCGGTACCGGGGAGCTGTTTTTT.

The chain links TRBV7-9 to TRBJ1-1; D not certain. This CDR3 has 13 amino acids. Germline CDR1 and CDR2: SEHNR and FQNEAQ (reference sequence). V shed 5 bases and J shed 6 bases, with 13 bases lying between them. CDR3 amino acids: CASSRGEMPEAFF. The CDR3 bases are TGTGCCAGCAGCCGCGGAGAGATGCCTGAAGCTTTCTTT.

V and J are TRBV7-9 and TRBJ1-2, with a tentative D call TRBD1 (6 bases). This CDR3 is 16 amino acids long. Trimming left V 3 bases short and J 2 bases short, with 16 bases between. From germline, CDR1 is SEHNR and CDR2 FQNEAQ (reference sequence). The CDR3 loop is CASSLTPTGKNYGYTF. The CDR3 bases are TGTGCCAGCAGCTTGACGCCGACAGGCAAGAACTATGGCTACACCTTC.

The chain carries TRBV18 and TRBJ1-2; D ambiguous. The V end lost 0 bases, the J end lost 7 bases, and 6 bases lay between the germline ends. The CDR3 consists of 12 residues. Looked up from germline, CDR1 is KGHSH and CDR2 is LQKENI. This CDR3 reads CASSPPDTGYTF. CDR3 sequence (DNA): TGTGCCAGCTCACCACCCGACACTGGCTACACCTTC.

CDR3 in amino acids: CASSSRAGALTDTQYF. CDR3 nucleotides: TGTGCCAGCAGTTCCAGAGCGGGGGCTTTAACAGATACGCAGTATTTT. The chain recombines TRBV28 with TRBJ2-3; TRBD2 aligns across 8 bases. This CDR3 region has 16 residues. The germline V gene encodes CDR1 MDHEN and CDR2 SYDVKM. V gave up 4 bases and J gave up 3 bases; unmatched junction bases: 9.

The genes are TRBV5-1 and TRBJ2-3; D remains ambiguous. The CDR3 runs to 13 residues. Germline CDR1 is SGHRS and CDR2 is YFSETQ. The V gene lost 1 base and the J gene lost 5 bases, with 8 bases spanning the gap. DNA for the CDR3: TGCGCCAGCAGCTTGAGTAGAGAAGATACGCAGTATTTT. This codes for CASSLSREDTQYF.

This sequence joins TRBV19 and TRBJ2-5; D remains ambiguous. Trimming cost V 5 bases and J 5 bases, with 9 bases left between them. The CDR3 totals 12 residues. Germline CDR1 reads LNHDA; CDR2 reads SQIVND (reference sequence). The CDR3: CASSSQSETQYF. The CDR3 DNA reads as TGTGCCAGTAGTTCCCAAAGCGAGACCCAGTACTTC.

There are a few counts of this clone. Other DNA sequences in the sample encode the same CDR3. This chain joins TRBV5-1 and TRBJ1-5; D remains unclear. The germline gives CDR1 SGHRS, CDR2 YFSETQ. This CDR3 comprises 14 residues. V dropped 0 bases and J dropped 0 bases, with 4 bases sitting between them. In DNA form, the CDR3 reads TGCGCCAGCAGCTTGGACGGTAGCAATCAGCCCCAGCATTTT. Protein: CASSLDGSNQPQHF.